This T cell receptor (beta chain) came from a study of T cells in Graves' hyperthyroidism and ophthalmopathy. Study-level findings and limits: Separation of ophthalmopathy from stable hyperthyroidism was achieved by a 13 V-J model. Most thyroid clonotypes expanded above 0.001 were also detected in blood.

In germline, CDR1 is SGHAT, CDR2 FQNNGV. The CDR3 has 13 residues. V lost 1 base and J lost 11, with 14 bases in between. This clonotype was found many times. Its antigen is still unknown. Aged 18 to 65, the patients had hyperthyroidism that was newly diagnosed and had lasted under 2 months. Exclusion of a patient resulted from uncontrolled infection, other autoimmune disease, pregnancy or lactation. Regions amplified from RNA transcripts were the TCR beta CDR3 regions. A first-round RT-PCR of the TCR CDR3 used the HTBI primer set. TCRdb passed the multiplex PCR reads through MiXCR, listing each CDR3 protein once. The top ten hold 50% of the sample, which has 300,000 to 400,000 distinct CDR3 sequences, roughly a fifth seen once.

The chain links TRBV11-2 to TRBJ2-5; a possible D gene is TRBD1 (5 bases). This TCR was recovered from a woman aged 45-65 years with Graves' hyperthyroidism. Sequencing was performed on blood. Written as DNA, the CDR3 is TGTGCCAGCAGCTTAGTCCAGACAGTAGTTCAGTACTTC. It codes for CASSLVQTVVQYF.